A single count supports the clone carrying this T cell receptor beta chain. The data are from a study of T cell changes during pregnancy in multiple sclerosis. The CDR3 has 15 residues. The V and J ends lost 8 bases and 6 bases respectively, with 22 bases between them. The germline V gene encodes CDR1 SEHNR and CDR2 FQNEAQ (reference sequence). Some clones are missing from TCRdb's copy, which holds only in-frame ones; the method was immunoSEQ multiplex PCR. The repertoire consists of around 59,000 clones, with 90% to 95% occurring once and the leading ten covering approximately 2.8%. The rearrangement uses TRBV7-9 and TRBJ1-1; the D is unclear. This sequence originates from a female donor in good health, enrolled as a control in a pregnancy study. The sample in question was peripheral blood, obtained in the third trimester of pregnancy. The CDR3: CASSPWEVRKAEAFF. The CDR3 DNA sequence: TGTGCCAGCTCTCCCTGGGAGGTAAGGAAGGCTGAAGCTTTCTTT. Filled out from reference TRBV7-9 and TRBJ1-1, the complete variable domain reads DTGVSQNPRHKITKRGQNVTFRCDPISEHNRLYWYRQTLGQGPEFLTYFQNEAQLEKSRLLSDRFSAERPKGSFSTLEIQRTEQGDSAMYLCASSPWEVRKAEAFFGQGTRLTVV.